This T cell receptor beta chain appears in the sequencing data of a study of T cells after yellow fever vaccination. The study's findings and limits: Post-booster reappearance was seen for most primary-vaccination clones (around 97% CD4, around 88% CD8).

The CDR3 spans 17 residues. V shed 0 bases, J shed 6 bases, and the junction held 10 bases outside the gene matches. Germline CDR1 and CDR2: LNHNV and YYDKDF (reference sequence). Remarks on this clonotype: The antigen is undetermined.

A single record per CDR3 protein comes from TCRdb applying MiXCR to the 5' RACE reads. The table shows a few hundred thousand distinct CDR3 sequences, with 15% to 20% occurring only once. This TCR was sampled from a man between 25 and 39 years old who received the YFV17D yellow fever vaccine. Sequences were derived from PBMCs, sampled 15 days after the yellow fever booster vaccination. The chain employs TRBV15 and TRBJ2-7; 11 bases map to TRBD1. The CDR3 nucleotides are TGTGCCACCAGCAGAGATCGGGGAGGGACAGGGGGGGCCGAGCAGTACTTC. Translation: CATSRDRGGTGGAEQYF.